This is a list of T cell receptor beta chains from one sample in a study of cytomegalovirus exposure and HLA in healthy donors. Profiled with immunoSEQ multiplex PCR; TCRdb holds only in-frame clones, not every one. This repertoire shows about 160,000 clones, around 82% found once; its top ten account for roughly 10%. Sequencing was carried out using PBMCs. The receptor set was obtained from a man aged 25-45 years in good health and CMV-seropositive. Both conserved end residues are part of each CDR3. A D gene is named only where the DNA matches it firmly. Only part of the rows carry a size: once, few, many, or a class if the clone is expanded.

TRBJ2-3,NA,NA,TRBV5-6,TGTGCCAGCAGCTTGGACAGCGGCCCTAGCACAGATACGCAGTATTTT,CASSLDSGPSTDTQYF
TRBJ2-5,TRBD2,NA,TRBV7-8,TGTGCCAGCAAAGATGACGGGAGGGCCTCGGGGGAGACCCAGTACTTC,CASKDDGRASGETQYF
TRBJ2-1,NA,NA,TRBV6-1,TGTGCCAGCAGAGACAGCCCGACCAGGGTTAGTGAGCAGTTCTTC,CASRDSPTRVSEQFF
TRBJ1-2,TRBD1,NA,TRBV9,TGTGCCAGCAGCTTCAGCCGGGGACAGGATGGCTACACCTTC,CASSFSRGQDGYTF
TRBJ2-5,TRBD1,NA,TRBV5-6,TGTGCCAGCACCCGGGACAGGGGAGAGACCCAGTACTTC,CASTRDRGETQYF
TRBJ1-6,TRBD1,NA,TRBV6-6,TGTGCCAGCAGGGGACAGGGATATAATTCACCCCTCCACTTT,CASRGQGYNSPLHF
TRBJ2-3,TRBD2,NA,TRBV19,TGTGCCAGTAGTATAGGGCTAGCGGGAGGTTCACTACAAACAGATACGCAGTATTTT,CASSIGLAGGSLQTDTQYF
TRBJ1-5,TRBD1,NA,TRBV6-1,TGTGCCAGCAGTCCTTCCAGGGGGTCCAATCAGCCCCAGCATTTT,CASSPSRGSNQPQHF
TRBJ1-1,NA,NA,TRBV30,TGTGCCTGGAGTCCCCGGACTTTCAGGGGGAACACTGAAGCTTTCTTT,CAWSPRTFRGNTEAFF
TRBJ2-1,NA,few,TRBV19,TGTGCCAGTAGTATGTATAGCTCCTACAATGAGCAGTTCTTC,CASSMYSSYNEQFF
TRBJ1-2,NA,NA,TRBV9,TGTGCCAGCAGCGTAGTCGACTATGGCTACACCTTC,CASSVVDYGYTF
TRBJ1-1,NA,NA,TRBV4-1,TGCGCCAGCAGCCAAACCTTATCACATTTAAACACTGAAGCTTTCTTT,CASSQTLSHLNTEAFF
TRBJ2-3,TRBD2,NA,TRBV7-2,TGTGCCAGCAGCTTTAGCGGGAGCCGCACAGATACGCAGTATTTT,CASSFSGSRTDTQYF
TRBJ1-5,NA,medium-sized,TRBV5-8,TGTGCCAGCATCCCAAATCAGCCCCAGCATTTT,CASIPNQPQHF
TRBJ2-1,NA,NA,TRBV2,TGTGCCAGCGCGGGCCCTTATGAGCAGTTCTTC,CASAGPYEQFF
TRBJ1-2,NA,once,TRBV7-2,TGTGCCAGCAGCTTAGCCAGGGACACTAACTATGGCTACACCTTC,CASSLARDTNYGYTF
TRBJ2-7,NA,NA,TRBV10-1,TGCGCCAGCAGCGAGGGGGTTTCGGCTAGCGGCTACGAGCAGTACTTC,CASSEGVSASGYEQYF
TRBJ2-7,TRBD1,once,TRBV19,TGTGCCAGTACCCCCGGGACAGGGTCCTACGAGCAGTACTTC,CASTPGTGSYEQYF
TRBJ1-2,NA,NA,TRBV28,TGTGCCAGCAGTTCGGGACATATCATCTATGGCTACACCTTC,CASSSGHIIYGYTF
TRBJ1-1,NA,NA,TRBV2,TGTGCCAGCAGTTACACAGGTTACACTGAAGCTTTCTTT,CASSYTGYTEAFF
TRBJ2-7,TRBD1,NA,TRBV28,TGTGCCACCGTAAGAGGGCAGGGGGCCTACGAGCAGTACTTC,CATVRGQGAYEQYF
TRBJ2-7,NA,NA,TRBV4-3,TGCGCCAGCAGCCAGGGGACTGAATACGAGCAGTACTTC,CASSQGTEYEQYF
TRBJ2-6,TRBD2,NA,TRBV18,TGTGCCAGCTCACCATGGGGGGGTGAGGAGTTCTGGGCCAACGTCCTGACTTTC,CASSPWGGEEFWANVLTF
TRBJ2-7,TRBD2,few,TRBV27,TGTGCCAGCAGTTTTTTTAGCGGGAGCTCCTACGAGCAGTACTTC,CASSFFSGSSYEQYF
TRBJ2-1,TRBD1,NA,TRBV5-6,TGTGCCAGCAGCTCCCCGGACAGGCCCTATACCTACAATGAGCAGTTCTTC,CASSSPDRPYTYNEQFF
TRBJ1-2,TRBD1,NA,TRBV28,TGTGCCAGCAGTTTAAGGGGACAGGCCTGGGGGGGCTACACCTTC,CASSLRGQAWGGYTF
TRBJ2-1,NA,NA,TRBV5-1,TGCGCCAGCAGCTTGGCAGGGGGGCGACTCTTCAATGAGCAGTTCTTC,CASSLAGGRLFNEQFF
TRBJ1-4,TRBD1,NA,TRBV5-5,TGTGCCAGCAGACCCGGGACAGGAGTCACAACTAATGAAAAACTGTTTTTT,CASRPGTGVTTNEKLFF
TRBJ1-4,TRBD1,NA,TRBV30,TGTGCCTGGAGACGACAGGGGGAAGGAAAACTGTTTTTT,CAWRRQGEGKLFF
TRBJ1-2,NA,NA,TRBV28,TGTGCCAGCGGGGGGTCTAGCTATGGCTACACCTTC,CASGGSSYGYTF
TRBJ2-5,NA,NA,TRBV6-1,TGTGCCAGCAGTGAAGCTCGGGGGGCCAAACAAGAGACCCAGTACTTC,CASSEARGAKQETQYF
TRBJ2-2,NA,NA,TRBV11-2,TGTGCCAGCCGTGGAACAGCCGGGGAGCTGTTTTTT,CASRGTAGELFF
TRBJ2-7,TRBD1,NA,TRBV27,TGTGCCAGCAGTTCCTGGAGACAGGGCGACGAGCAGTACTTC,CASSSWRQGDEQYF
TRBJ2-2,TRBD1,NA,TRBV10-3,TGTGCCATGCGAGCTCAGGGGGCTGAGTTCGGGGAGCTGTTTTTT,CAMRAQGAEFGELFF
TRBJ1-1,TRBD1,NA,TRBV29-1,TGCAGCGCTTTGACAGGGGTTAATGAAGCTTTCTTT,CSALTGVNEAFF
TRBJ2-7,TRBD2,NA,TRBV6-6,TGTGCCAGCAGTTTGGGTTTGGGCGGGAGTTTTGACGAGCAGTACTTC,CASSLGLGGSFDEQYF
TRBJ1-5,NA,NA,TRBV5-5,TGTGCCAGCAGCTTCGCCTCAGGGGAGGGGCAGCCCCAGCATTTT,CASSFASGEGQPQHF
TRBJ1-3,NA,few,TRBV5-5,TGTGCCAGCAGCCCGGAAGTGAGGGACACCATATATTTT,CASSPEVRDTIYF
TRBJ2-3,TRBD1,NA,TRBV7-2,TGTGCCAGCAGCTTTTCCGGGACAGGGGGCACAGATACGCAGTATTTT,CASSFSGTGGTDTQYF
TRBJ2-3,TRBD1,once,TRBV13,TGTGCCAGCAGCCCGGGGACAGGCCAGTATTTT,CASSPGTGQYF
TRBJ2-1,TRBD2,NA,TRBV7-8,TGTGCCAGCAGCTTAGGGCGGGAGGCGGGGCAGTTCTTC,CASSLGREAGQFF
TRBJ1-2,NA,NA,TRBV7-3,TGTGCCAGCAGCTTAACGACAGGTGATGGCTACACCTTC,CASSLTTGDGYTF
TRBJ1-1,NA,NA,TRBV6-5,TGTGCCAGCAGTCTCGGGGGGGACATTGAAGCTTTCTTT,CASSLGGDIEAFF
TRBJ1-5,NA,NA,TRBV27,TGTGCCAGCAGTCCTCAGGGTCAGCCCCAGCATTTT,CASSPQGQPQHF
TRBJ2-5,NA,NA,TRBV2,TGTGCCAGCAGGACCGGGACAGGCCAAGCTAGCGGGGTCGGAGAGACCCAGTACTTC,CASRTGTGQASGVGETQYF
TRBJ1-5,TRBD1,NA,TRBV6-5,TGTGCCAGCAGTCCCGGGACAGGAGGCAAGGCCCAGCATTTT,CASSPGTGGKAQHF
TRBJ1-5,NA,few,TRBV18,TGTGCCAGCTCACCGTTACAGGGATCCCATAGCAATCAGCCCCAGCATTTT,CASSPLQGSHSNQPQHF
TRBJ1-5,TRBD1,NA,TRBV28,TGTGCCAGCAGTTTAAGAGGGACAGGGGGTGGTCAGCCCCAGCATTTT,CASSLRGTGGGQPQHF